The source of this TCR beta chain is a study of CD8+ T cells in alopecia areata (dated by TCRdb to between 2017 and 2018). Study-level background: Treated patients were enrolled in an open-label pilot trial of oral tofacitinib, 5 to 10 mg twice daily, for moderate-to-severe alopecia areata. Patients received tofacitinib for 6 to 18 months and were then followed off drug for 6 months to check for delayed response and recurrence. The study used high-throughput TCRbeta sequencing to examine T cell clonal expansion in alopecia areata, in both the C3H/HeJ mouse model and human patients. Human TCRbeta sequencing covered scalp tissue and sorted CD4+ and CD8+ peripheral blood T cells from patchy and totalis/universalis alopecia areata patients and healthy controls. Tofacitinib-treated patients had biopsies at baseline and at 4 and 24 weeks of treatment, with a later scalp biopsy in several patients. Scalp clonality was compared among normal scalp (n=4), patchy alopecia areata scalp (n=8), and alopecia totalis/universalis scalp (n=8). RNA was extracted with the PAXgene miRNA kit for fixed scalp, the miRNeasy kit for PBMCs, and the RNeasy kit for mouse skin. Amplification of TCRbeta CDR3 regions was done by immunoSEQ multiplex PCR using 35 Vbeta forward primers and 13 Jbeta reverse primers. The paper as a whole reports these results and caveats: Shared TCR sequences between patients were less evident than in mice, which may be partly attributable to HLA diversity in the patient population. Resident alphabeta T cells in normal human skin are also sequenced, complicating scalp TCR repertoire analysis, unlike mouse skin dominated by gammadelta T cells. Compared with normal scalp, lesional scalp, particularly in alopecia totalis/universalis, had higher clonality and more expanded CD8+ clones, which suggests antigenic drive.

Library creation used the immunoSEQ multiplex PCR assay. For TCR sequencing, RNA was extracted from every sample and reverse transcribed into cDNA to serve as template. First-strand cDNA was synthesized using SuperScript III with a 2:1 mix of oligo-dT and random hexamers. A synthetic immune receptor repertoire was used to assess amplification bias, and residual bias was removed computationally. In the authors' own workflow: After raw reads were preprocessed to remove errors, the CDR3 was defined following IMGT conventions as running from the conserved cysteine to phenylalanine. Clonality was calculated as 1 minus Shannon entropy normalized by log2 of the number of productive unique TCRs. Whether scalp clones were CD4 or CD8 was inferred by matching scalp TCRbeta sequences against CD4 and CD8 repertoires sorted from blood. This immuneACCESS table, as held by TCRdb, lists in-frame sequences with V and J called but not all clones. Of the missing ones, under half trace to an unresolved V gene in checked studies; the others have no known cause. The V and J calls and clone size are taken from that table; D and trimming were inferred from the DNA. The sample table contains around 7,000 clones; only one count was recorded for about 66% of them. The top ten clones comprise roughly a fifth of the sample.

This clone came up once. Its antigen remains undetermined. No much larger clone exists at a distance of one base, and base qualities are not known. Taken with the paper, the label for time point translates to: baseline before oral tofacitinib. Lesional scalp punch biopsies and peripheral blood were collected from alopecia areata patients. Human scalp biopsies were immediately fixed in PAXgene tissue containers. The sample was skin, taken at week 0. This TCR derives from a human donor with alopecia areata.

The CDR3 corresponds to CASHRVVNQPQHF. The DNA sequence follows: TGTGCCAGCCACAGGGTAGTGAATCAGCCCCAGCATTTT. This sequence uses TRBV2 and TRBJ1-5; a weak D assignment points to TRBD1 (6 bases agree). V and J lose 8 bases and 4 bases, and a span of 12 bases separates them. The germline V gene specifies SNHLY as CDR1 and FYNNEI as CDR2. Its CDR3 holds 13 amino acids, cysteine through phenylalanine. This entry keeps only the CDR3 DNA: 39 bases, framed from base 1.